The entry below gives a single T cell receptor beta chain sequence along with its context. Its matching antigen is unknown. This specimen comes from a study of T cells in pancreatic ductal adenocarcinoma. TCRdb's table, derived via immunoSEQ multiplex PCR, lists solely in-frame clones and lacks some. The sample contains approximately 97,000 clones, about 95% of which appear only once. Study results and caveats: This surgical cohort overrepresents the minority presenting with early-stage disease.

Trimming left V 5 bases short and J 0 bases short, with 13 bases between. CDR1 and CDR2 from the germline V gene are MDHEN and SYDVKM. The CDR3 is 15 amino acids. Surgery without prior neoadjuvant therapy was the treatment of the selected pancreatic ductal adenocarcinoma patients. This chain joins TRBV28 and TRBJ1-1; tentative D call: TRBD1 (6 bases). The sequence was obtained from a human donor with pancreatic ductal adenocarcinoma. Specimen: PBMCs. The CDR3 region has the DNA TGTGCCAGCAGTGGGGGGGCGGCAATGAACACTGAAGCTTTCTTT. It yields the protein CASSGGAAMNTEAFF.